The 23 T cell receptor beta chains presented below share a single source sample, sequenced in a study of control samples from healthy donors and cancer patients. TCRdb's table, derived via immunoSEQ multiplex PCR, lists solely in-frame clones and lacks some. The sample lists around 120,000 clones; approximately 90% were seen once. The sample taken for sequencing was blood. These receptors were taken from a woman between 65 and 79 years old in good health.

The chain couples TRBV3-1 (or the pseudogene TRBV3-2) to TRBJ1-2; 9 bases line up with TRBD1. This CDR3 has 14 amino acids. The V gene end was trimmed by 4 bases and the J gene end by 2 bases; junction bases not matched to a gene: 2. In germline, CDR1 is LGHDT, CDR2 YNNKEL (reference sequence). The CDR3 DNA reads TGTGCCAGCAGCCCGGACAGGGGAAACTATGGCTACACCTTC. Residues: CASSPDRGNYGYTF.

This clone was recorded once. V and J are TRBV7-9 and TRBJ1-2; 7 bases line up with TRBD1. The CDR3 has 14 residues. With 3 bases clipped from V and 2 bases from J, the junction kept 3 bases outside the gene matches. Germline V gives CDR1 SEHNR, CDR2 FQNEAQ (reference sequence). CDR3 residues: CASSLQGGNYGYTF. The CDR3 region has the DNA TGTGCCAGCAGCTTGCAGGGGGGGAACTATGGCTACACCTTC.

The chain uses TRBV18 and TRBJ2-7, with TRBD1 matching over 9 bases. The CDR3 consists of 15 residues. Germline trimming cut 6 bases from V and 0 bases from J; bases unmatched to any gene: 6. Germline-derived CDR1 and CDR2 are KGHSH and LQKENI. CDR3: CASSPDRGNSYEQYF. CDR3 in DNA: TGTGCCAGCTCCCCCGACAGGGGGAACTCCTACGAGCAGTACTTC.

This clone appeared a single time. The genes are TRBV19 and TRBJ2-1; unclear D gene. V lost 6 bases and J lost 0, with 12 bases in between. The CDR3 is 15 amino acids. CDR1 and CDR2 from the germline V gene are LNHDA and SQIVND (reference sequence). CDR3 amino acids: CASRISGPSYNEQFF. CDR3 nucleotides: TGTGCCAGTAGGATCTCGGGTCCCTCCTACAATGAGCAGTTCTTC.

This clone was recorded a few times. The chain is built from TRBV5-1 and TRBJ1-3, with D perhaps matching TRBD1 (6 bases). V was pared by 4 bases and J by 1 base, with 15 bases between. Germline V gene data show CDR1 as SGHRS and CDR2 as YFSETQ. This CDR3 comprises 16 residues. CDR3 coding DNA: TGCGCCAGCAGCCACGGGACACCTTTTTCTGGAAACACCATATATTTT. This sequence encodes CASSHGTPFSGNTIYF.

This clone was counted a single time. The J gene is TRBJ1-4, the V gene TRBV7-2; D remains ambiguous. V lost 1 base and J 3 bases, leaving 6 bases between the germline ends. Germline CDR1 is SGHTA and CDR2 is FQGNSA. CDR3 length: 14 amino acids. The CDR3 sequence is CASSLGRANEKLFF. CDR3 coding DNA: TGTGCCAGCAGCTTAGGGCGGGCTAATGAAAAACTGTTTTTT.

This chain links TRBV4-1 with TRBJ2-7, with D possibly being TRBD1 (5 bases). The V and J ends lost 0 bases and 2 bases respectively, with 17 bases between them. Germline CDR1 is MGHRA and CDR2 is YSYEKL. The CDR3 consists of 17 residues. CDR3 DNA sequence: TGCGCCAGCAGCCAAGATTGGGCCGGCAGGGTGGCCTACGAGCAGTACTTC. Translation gives CASSQDWAGRVAYEQYF.

The rearrangement uses TRBV24-1 and TRBJ1-5; D gene uncertain. The CDR3 contains 13 residues. Trimming left V 5 bases short and J 2 bases short, with 6 bases between. Germline-derived CDR1 and CDR2 are KGHDR and SFDVKD. The CDR3 reads CATSGPRNQPQHF. In nucleotides, the CDR3 is TGTGCCACCAGTGGACCGCGCAATCAGCCCCAGCATTTT.

This sequence joins TRBV5-4 and TRBJ1-1; D ambiguous. This CDR3 has 13 residues. V gave up 4 bases and J gave up 1 base, with 8 bases separating them. Per the germline V gene, CDR1 is SGHNT and CDR2 is YYREEE (reference sequence). CDR3: CASSPRWNTEAFF. The CDR3 DNA reads TGTGCCAGCAGCCCCAGGTGGAACACTGAAGCTTTCTTT. Full variable domain (remainder filled in from reference TRBV5-4 and TRBJ1-1): ETGVTQSPTHLIKTRGQQVTLRCSSQSGHNTVSWYQQALGQGPQFIFQYYREEENGRGNFPPRFSGLQFPNYSSELNVNALELDDSALYLCASSPRWNTEAFFGQGTRLTVV.

The chain links TRBV5-1 to TRBJ1-2; 9 bases are a match to TRBD1. Germline V gene sequence: CDR1 SGHRS, CDR2 YFSETQ. With 2 bases clipped from V and 2 bases from J, the junction kept 7 bases outside the gene matches. The CDR3 length is 16 residues. The CDR3 loop is CASSLPQGANNYGYTF. The CDR3 DNA sequence: TGCGCCAGCAGCTTACCACAGGGGGCGAACAACTATGGCTACACCTTC. The entire variable domain, with the rest obtained from reference TRBV5-1 and TRBJ1-2, is as follows: KAGVTQTPRYLIKTRGQQVTLSCSPISGHRSVSWYQQTPGQGLQFLFEYFSETQRNKGNFPGRFSGRQFSNSRSEMNVSTLELGDSALYLCASSLPQGANNYGYTFGSGTRLTVV.

The V gene is TRBV15, the J gene TRBJ1-2; 7 bases line up with TRBD1. V was clipped by 2 bases and J by 8 bases; unmatched bases: 11. Germline V CDR1 and CDR2: LNHNV, YYDKDF (reference sequence). The CDR3 sequence is 15 residues long. The chain's CDR3 is CATSRRDSGSGGYTF. In nucleotides, the CDR3 is TGTGCCACCAGCAGACGGGACAGCGGGTCGGGGGGCTACACCTTC.

The rearrangement joins TRBV16 to TRBJ2-1; TRBD2 aligns across 12 bases. Per germline, CDR1 KGHSY and CDR2 FQNENV. The junction had 5 bases not matched to a gene; V was cut back by 4 bases and J by 4 bases. The CDR3 has 16 residues. CDR3 sequence (DNA): TGTGCCAGCAGCCGACGGACTAGCGGGATTTACAATGAGCAGTTCTTC. It specifies CASSRRTSGIYNEQFF.

This chain uses TRBV11-2 with TRBJ1-1; D possibly corresponds to TRBD1 (6 bases). Germline lookup yields CDR1 SGHAT and CDR2 FQNNGV. The V end lost 5 bases, the J end lost 6 bases, and 22 bases lay between the germline ends. The CDR3 contains 16 residues. CDR3 region: CASSPTRGASKAEAFF. The CDR3, as DNA: TGTGCCAGCAGCCCTACTCGGGGGGCTAGTAAGGCTGAAGCTTTCTTT. Variable domain in full (rest from reference TRBV11-2 and TRBJ1-1): EAGVAQSPRYKIIEKRQSVAFWCNPISGHATLYWYQQILGQGPKLLIQFQNNGVVDDSQLPKDRFSAERLKGVDSTLKIQPAKLEDSAVYLCASSPTRGASKAEAFFGQGTRLTVV.

The CDR3 is CASSLRERGYTF. CDR3 sequence (DNA): TGTGCCAGCAGTTTAAGGGAGAGGGGCTACACCTTC. The rearrangement links TRBV12-3 or TRBV12-4 to TRBJ1-2; D ambiguous. The V end lost 2 bases, the J end lost 8 bases, and 9 bases lay between the germline ends. The CDR3 totals 12 residues.

Only a few counts were recorded for this clone. The chain's CDR3 is CASSDDTLQPQHF. The CDR3 coding sequence is TGTGCCAGCAGCGATGATACCCTTCAGCCCCAGCATTTT. The chain has TRBV5-5 and TRBJ1-5; D not certain. This CDR3 has 13 residues. The germline V gene encodes CDR1 SGHKS and CDR2 YYEKEE (reference sequence). V was pared by 4 bases and J by 6 bases, with 11 bases between. Using reference TRBV5-5 and TRBJ1-5 for the parts outside the CDR3, the full variable domain is DAGVTQSPTHLIKTRGQQVTLRCSPISGHKSVSWYQQVLGQGPQFIFQYYEKEERGRGNFPDRFSARQFPNYSSELNVNALLLGDSALYLCASSDDTLQPQHFGDGTRLSIL.

The chain recombines TRBV4-3 with TRBJ1-2; 11 bases align to TRBD1. The germline V gene has CDR1 LGHNA and CDR2 YSLEER. V was pared by 3 bases and J by 3 bases, with 15 bases of the junction left unmatched. The CDR3 has 19 amino acids. This chain's CDR3 is CASSQSGPIGQGADYGYTF. The DNA of the CDR3 is TGCGCCAGCAGCCAGTCGGGACCGATCGGACAGGGGGCGGACTATGGCTACACCTTC.

The chain is built from TRBV18 and TRBJ1-3, with 7 bases aligning to TRBD1. There are 14 residues in the CDR3. Germline CDR1 reads KGHSH; CDR2 reads LQKENI. Unmatched junction bases numbered 7, after V lost 5 bases and J lost 6 bases. CDR3 loop: CASSTRQGENTIYF. The CDR3 nucleotides are TGTGCCAGCTCAACGCGACAGGGTGAAAACACCATATATTTT. The variable domain in full, completed from reference TRBV18 and TRBJ1-3, reads NAGVMQNPRHLVRRRGQEARLRCSPMKGHSHVYWYRQLPEEGLKFMVYLQKENIIDESGMPKERFSAEFPKEGPSILRIQQVVRGDSAAYFCASSTRQGENTIYFGEGSWLTVV.

This chain uses TRBV29-1 with TRBJ1-1; D may be TRBD1 (5 bases). Germline values: CDR1 SQVTM, CDR2 ANQGSEA. V lost 0 bases, J lost 6 bases, and 11 bases lay in between. This CDR3 contains 13 residues. CDR3 loop: CSVEDPGEAEAFF. CDR3 nucleotide sequence: TGCAGCGTTGAAGACCCGGGGGAGGCTGAAGCTTTCTTT.

The chain links TRBV7-9 to TRBJ2-5; D unclear. The germline V gene encodes CDR1 SEHNR and CDR2 FQNEAQ (reference sequence). V lost 1 base, J lost 1 base, and 16 bases lay in between. This CDR3 has 17 residues. CDR3 in amino acids: CASSLEGGWQVQETQYF. The CDR3 DNA reads as TGTGCCAGCAGCTTAGAAGGCGGTTGGCAAGTCCAAGAGACCCAGTACTTC.

Comments on this clone: Other DNA sequences in this specimen translate into the identical CDR3. The chain employs TRBV19 and TRBJ1-4, with no clear D. V shed 0 bases and J shed 6 bases, with 5 bases lying between them. The CDR3 covers 13 residues. In germline, CDR1 is LNHDA, CDR2 SQIVND (reference sequence). DNA for the CDR3: TGTGCCAGTAGTATAGATCCCGATGAAAAACTGTTTTTT. Its protein is CASSIDPDEKLFF.

The chain combines TRBV5-4 with TRBJ1-2, with D hard to call. V lost 4 bases and J 4 bases, leaving 14 bases between the germline ends. This CDR3 region has 14 residues. CDR1 and CDR2 (germline): SGHNT, YYREEE (reference sequence). The CDR3 region has the DNA TGTGCCAGCAGCCTTTCGGGCACAACCTATGGCTACACCTTC. Translating gives CASSLSGTTYGYTF.

This clone was observed a single time. The chain combines TRBV9 with TRBJ2-5; either TRBD1 or TRBD2 may fit D (5 bases each). The germline V gene encodes CDR1 SGDLS and CDR2 YYNGEE. CDR3 length equals 16 residues. Trimming pared 0 bases from V and 5 bases from J, leaving 17 bases between. The CDR3, as DNA: TGTGCCAGCAGCGTAGACACTTATGGGGACGGTGAGACCCAGTACTTC. It translates to CASSVDTYGDGETQYF.

The chain employs TRBV20-1 and TRBJ1-2; D not certain. Deletions cut 6 bases from V and 4 bases from J, with 9 bases between. The CDR3 is 11 amino acids. Germline V gives CDR1 DFQATT, CDR2 SNEGSKA (reference sequence). The CDR3 loop reads CSAAGGYGYTF. The DNA of the CDR3 is TGCAGTGCCGCCGGAGGCTATGGCTACACCTTC.